What follows describes a single TCR beta chain. Its antigen is currently unknown. V lost 1 base, J lost 3 bases, and 13 bases lay in between. In germline, CDR1 is SGHRS, CDR2 YFSETQ. The CDR3 is made up of 15 amino acids. The data are from a study of CD8 T cells in ankylosing spondylitis. Study results and caveats: Previous work reported some of these motif variants in the synovial fluid and blood of reactive arthritis. A TCR beta motif of about eight highly homologous variants seemed to mark ankylosing spondylitis blood. Researchers reportedly found disease-linked clones significantly enriched in matched ankylosing spondylitis synovial fluid. The disease-linked clones had a CD8+ phenotype and low blood frequencies.

Each TCR beta library was made by quantitative 5'-RACE that incorporated molecular barcodes. TCRdb passed the 5' RACE reads through MiXCR, listing each CDR3 protein once. In the table there are 670,000 or so distinct CDR3 sequences, around a fifth of which are singletons. The sample consisted of blood, either unsorted or a sorted T cell fraction (not recorded which). The chain couples TRBV5-1 to TRBJ1-2, with D possibly TRBD1 on 6 matching bases. The origin of this receptor is a male donor with ankylosing spondylitis. The CDR3 loop reads CASSLWAGEHYGYTF. The CDR3 DNA follows: TGCGCCAGCAGCTTGTGGGCAGGGGAGCACTATGGCTACACCTTC.